Listed below are T cell receptor beta chains from one sample, sequenced in a study of OX40 agonist ivuxolimab in advanced cancers. Measured with immunoSEQ multiplex PCR; TCRdb has only the in-frame clones, and not every one. Of 82,000 or so clones in the sample, approximately 85% are singletons; the top ten hold around 2.4%. The specimen comprised CD4+ or CD8+ T cells sorted from blood, sampled in a trial of the OX40 agonist ivuxolimab. These receptors all stem from an adult with an advanced solid tumor such as melanoma, head and neck, liver or kidney cancer. The CDR3 runs from the conserved cysteine through the conserved F or W. The order of the fields is J gene, clone size, D gene, V gene, CDR3 DNA, CDR3 protein. A D gene is named only where the DNA matches it firmly. Not every row has a clone size; where given, it reads once, few, many or a size class.

>TRBJ1-5|NA|NA|TRBV27
TGTGCCAGCAATCCCCGGGACACAAATCAGCCCCAGCATTTT
CASNPRDTNQPQHF
>TRBJ1-5|NA|NA|TRBV15
TGTGCCACCAGAGACGATCCGGGACGTTCATGGCTGGGGAATCAGCCCCAGCATTTT
CATRDDPGRSWLGNQPQHF
>TRBJ1-3|once|NA|TRBV18
TGTGCCAGCTCACCTTTTGGGACATCCAACTCTGGAAACACCATATATTTT
CASSPFGTSNSGNTIYF
>TRBJ2-7|NA|TRBD1|TRBV5-1
TGCGCCAGCTGCCTATCCGGGACAGGGCTGTACGAGCAGTACTTC
CASCLSGTGLYEQYF
>TRBJ1-2|NA|NA|TRBV5-6
TGTGCCAGCAGCTTGGGTACCCTGGGGGACTATGGCTACACCTTC
CASSLGTLGDYGYTF
>TRBJ1-6|NA|NA|TRBV19
TGTGCCAGTAGTATCGGGGTTCTGGGAGATTTTTCGACTAATTCACCCCTCCACTTT
CASSIGVLGDFSTNSPLHF
>TRBJ1-2|NA|NA|TRBV7-9
TGTGCCAGCAGCTTGGGTTGGTCTGAAGACTATGGCTACACCTTC
CASSLGWSEDYGYTF
>TRBJ2-5|NA|TRBD1|TRBV7-2
TGTGCCAGCAGCCAGGACAGGGGGCGGGAGACCCAGTACTTC
CASSQDRGRETQYF
>TRBJ2-7|NA|NA|TRBV28
TGTGCCAGCAACAGCCCGGCTTTCTCCTACGAGCAGTACTTC
CASNSPAFSYEQYF
>TRBJ1-4|once|NA|TRBV5-6
TGTGCCAGCAGCCAAGAGGGGGTGACGGTGAATGAAAAACTGTTTTTT
CASSQEGVTVNEKLFF
>TRBJ1-1|once|NA|TRBV5-6
TGTGCCAGCAGCCCGGGGACGGTGAACACTGAAGCTTTCTTT
CASSPGTVNTEAFF
>TRBJ2-3|NA|TRBD2|TRBV19
TGTGCCAGTAGTAAGGCGGGGGTGAGAGATACGCAGTATTTT
CASSKAGVRDTQYF
>TRBJ1-6|many|NA|TRBV2
TGTGCCAGCACCTTGGGGCCCCTGGACGGGCCCCTCCACTTT
CASTLGPLDGPLHF
>TRBJ2-3|NA|TRBD1|TRBV14
TGTGCCAGCAGCCGACAGGGATGGGGGCAGTATTTT
CASSRQGWGQYF
>TRBJ2-3|NA|TRBD2|TRBV6-1
TGTGCCAGCAGTGAGGCCAGCGGGGGGGCCGTCGATACGCAGTATTTT
CASSEASGGAVDTQYF
>TRBJ1-2|few|NA|TRBV14
TGTGCCAGCAGCCAAGATTTTGGCGGGTACACCTTC
CASSQDFGGYTF
>TRBJ2-1|NA|TRBD2|TRBV9
TGTGCCAGCAGCGTAGGCGGGGGGCAGAGCTCCTACAATGAGCAGTTCTTC
CASSVGGGQSSYNEQFF
>TRBJ2-3|NA|TRBD2|TRBV7-3
TGTGCCAGCAGCTTAAGTCTAGCGGGGGGCTACCCTAGCACAGATACGCAGTATTTT
CASSLSLAGGYPSTDTQYF
>TRBJ1-1|NA|NA|TRBV7-2
TGTGCCAGCAGCGGGATGGGGGGTCGGAACACTGAAGCTTTCTTT
CASSGMGGRNTEAFF
>TRBJ1-4|NA|NA|TRBV18
TGTGCCAGCTCACCACGCTTGGTAGGGTCGGGTGAAAAACTGTTTTTT
CASSPRLVGSGEKLFF
>TRBJ2-3|NA|NA|TRBV11-3
TGTGCCAGCAGCTTAGCAGGGGGGAGCACAGATACGCAGTATTTT
CASSLAGGSTDTQYF
>TRBJ2-5|NA|NA|TRBV7-2
TGTGCCAGCAGCACCCACCTAACGGTGGTAAAGACCCAGTACTTC
CASSTHLTVVKTQYF
>TRBJ1-5|NA|NA|TRBV7-4
TGTGCCAGCAGCTTTCGGTGGGTTAGCAATCAGCCCCAGCATTTT
CASSFRWVSNQPQHF
>TRBJ1-5|few|NA|TRBV28
TGTGCCAGCAGCCGGGACAGCAATCAGCCCCAGCATTTT
CASSRDSNQPQHF
>TRBJ1-1|NA|NA|TRBV27
TGTGCCAGCAGTTTTATCGGCGATGAAGCTTTCTTT
CASSFIGDEAFF
>TRBJ1-5|NA|NA|TRBV5-3
TGTGCCAGAAGCTTGGCCACGGCGGGGAAGAGCAATCAGCCCCAGCATTTT
CARSLATAGKSNQPQHF